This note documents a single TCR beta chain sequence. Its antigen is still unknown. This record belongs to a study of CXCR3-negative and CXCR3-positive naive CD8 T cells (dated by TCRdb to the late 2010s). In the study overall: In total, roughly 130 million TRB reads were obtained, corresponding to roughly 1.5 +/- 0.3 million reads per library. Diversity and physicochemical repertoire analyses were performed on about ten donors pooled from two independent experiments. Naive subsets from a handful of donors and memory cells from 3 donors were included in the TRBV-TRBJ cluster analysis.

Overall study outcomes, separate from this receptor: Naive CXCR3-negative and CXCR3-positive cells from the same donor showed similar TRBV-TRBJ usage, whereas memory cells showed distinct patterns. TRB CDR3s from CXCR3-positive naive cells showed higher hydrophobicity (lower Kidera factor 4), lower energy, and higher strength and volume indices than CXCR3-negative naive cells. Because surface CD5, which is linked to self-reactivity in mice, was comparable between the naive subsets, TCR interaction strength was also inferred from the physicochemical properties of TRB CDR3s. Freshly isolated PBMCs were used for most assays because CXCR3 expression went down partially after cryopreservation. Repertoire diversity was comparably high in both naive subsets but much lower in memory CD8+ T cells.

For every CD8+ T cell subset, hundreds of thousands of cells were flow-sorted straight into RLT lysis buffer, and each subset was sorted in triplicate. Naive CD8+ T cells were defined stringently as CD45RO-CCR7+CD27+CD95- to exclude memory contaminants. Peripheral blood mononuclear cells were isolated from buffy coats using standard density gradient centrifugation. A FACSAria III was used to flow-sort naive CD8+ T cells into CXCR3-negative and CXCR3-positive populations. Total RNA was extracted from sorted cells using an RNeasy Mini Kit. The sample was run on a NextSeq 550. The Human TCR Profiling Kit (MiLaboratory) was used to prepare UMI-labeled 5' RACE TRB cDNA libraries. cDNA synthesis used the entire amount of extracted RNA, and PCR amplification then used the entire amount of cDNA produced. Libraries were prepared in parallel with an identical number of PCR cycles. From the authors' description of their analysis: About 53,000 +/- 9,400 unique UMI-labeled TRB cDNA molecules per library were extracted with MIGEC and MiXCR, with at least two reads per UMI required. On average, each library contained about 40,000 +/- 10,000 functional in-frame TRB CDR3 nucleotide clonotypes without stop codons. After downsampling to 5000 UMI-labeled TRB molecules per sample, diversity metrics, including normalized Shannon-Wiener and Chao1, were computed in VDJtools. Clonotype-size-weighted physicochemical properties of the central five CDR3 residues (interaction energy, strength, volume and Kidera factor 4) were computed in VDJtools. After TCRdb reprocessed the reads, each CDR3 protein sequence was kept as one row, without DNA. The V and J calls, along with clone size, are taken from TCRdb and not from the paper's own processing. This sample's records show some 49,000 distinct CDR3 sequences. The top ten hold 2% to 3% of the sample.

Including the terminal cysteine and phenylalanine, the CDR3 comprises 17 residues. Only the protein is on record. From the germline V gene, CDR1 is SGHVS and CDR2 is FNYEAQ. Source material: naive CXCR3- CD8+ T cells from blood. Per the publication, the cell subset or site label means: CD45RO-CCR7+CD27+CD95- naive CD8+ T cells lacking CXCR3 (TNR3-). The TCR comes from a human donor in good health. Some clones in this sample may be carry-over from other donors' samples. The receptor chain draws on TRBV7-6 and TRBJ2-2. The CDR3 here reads CASSSPKGQQNTGELFF.